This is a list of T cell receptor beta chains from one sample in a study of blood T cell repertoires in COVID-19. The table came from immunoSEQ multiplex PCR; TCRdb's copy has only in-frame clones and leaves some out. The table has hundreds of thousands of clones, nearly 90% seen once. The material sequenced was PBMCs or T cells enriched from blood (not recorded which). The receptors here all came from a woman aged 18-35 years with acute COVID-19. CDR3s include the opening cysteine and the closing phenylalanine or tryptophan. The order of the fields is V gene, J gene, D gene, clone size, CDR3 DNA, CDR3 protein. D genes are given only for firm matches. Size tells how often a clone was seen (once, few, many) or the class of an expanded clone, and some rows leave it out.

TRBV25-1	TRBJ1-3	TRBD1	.	TGTGCCAGCAGGGACAGGGTCCTAGGAGGAAACACCATATATTTT	CASRDRVLGGNTIYF
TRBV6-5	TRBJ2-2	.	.	TGTGCCAGCGAGGAGGAGAACACCGGGGAGCTGTTTTTT	CASEEENTGELFF
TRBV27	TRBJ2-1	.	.	TGTGCCAGCAGTTTATACTTTTGGAGTGAGCAGTTCTTC	CASSLYFWSEQFF
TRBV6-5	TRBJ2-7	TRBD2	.	TGTGCCAGCAGCGGGACTAGCGGGTCCTACGAGCAGTACTTC	CASSGTSGSYEQYF
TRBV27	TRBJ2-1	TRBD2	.	TGTGCCAGCAGCGTTATCGGGACTAGTTACTACAATGAGCAGTTCTTC	CASSVIGTSYYNEQFF
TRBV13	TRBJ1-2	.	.	TGTGCCAGCATAACCCCGGGGGAAGGGAGCGGCTACACCTTC	CASITPGEGSGYTF
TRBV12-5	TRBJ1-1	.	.	TGTGCTAGTGGCATGACATTCCAGGGAAGATCGGGGAACACTGAAGCTTTCTTT	CASGMTFQGRSGNTEAFF
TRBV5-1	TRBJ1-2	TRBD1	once	TGCGCCAGCAGCCTAATCGAGGGGGCGATTAATGGCTACACCTTC	CASSLIEGAINGYTF
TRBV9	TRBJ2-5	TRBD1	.	TGTGCCAGCAGCAAGGGAGGCGGGACAGGGGAGACCCAGTACTTC	CASSKGGGTGETQYF
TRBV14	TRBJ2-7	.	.	TGTGCCAGCAGCCAAGTGGCGGACTACGAGCAGTACTTC	CASSQVADYEQYF
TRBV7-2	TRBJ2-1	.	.	TGTGCCAGCAGCTCAGACTTAAGCTCCTACAATGAGCAGTTCTTC	CASSSDLSSYNEQFF
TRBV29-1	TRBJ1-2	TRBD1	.	TGCAGCGTGCAGGGGGCGGGTGGCTACACCTTC	CSVQGAGGYTF
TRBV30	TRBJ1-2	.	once	TGTGCCTGGAGTCACAGGGTTCGTGGCTACACCTTC	CAWSHRVRGYTF
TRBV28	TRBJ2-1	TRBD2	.	TGTGCCAGCGGCAGGAAAATGAAAACTAGCGGAACCTACAATGAGCAGTTCTTC	CASGRKMKTSGTYNEQFF
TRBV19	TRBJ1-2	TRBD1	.	TGTGCCAGTAGTAAGGGGACCGGGACAGGGGTCTTCTATGGCTACACCTTC	CASSKGTGTGVFYGYTF
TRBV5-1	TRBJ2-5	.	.	TGCGCCAGCAGCTTGGTGGCAGGGGTGGAGACCCAGTACTTC	CASSLVAGVETQYF
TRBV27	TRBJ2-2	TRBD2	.	TGTGCCAGCAGGCCCCTAGCGGGGGGCCATTCCACCGGGGAGCTGTTTTTT	CASRPLAGGHSTGELFF
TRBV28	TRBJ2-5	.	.	TGTGCCAGCAGATGGGCGGGACGGACACCACTAGAGACCCAGTACTTC	CASRWAGRTPLETQYF
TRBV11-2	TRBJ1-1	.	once	TGTGCCAGCACCATGTCAGGTGAAGCTTTCTTT	CASTMSGEAFF
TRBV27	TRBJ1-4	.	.	TGTGCCAGCAGTTTAGAGGGAGGCAGATTTAATGAAAAACTGTTTTTT	CASSLEGGRFNEKLFF
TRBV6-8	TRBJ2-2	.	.	TGTGCCAGCACGGAGGGCGAGGGGACCGGGGAGCTGTTTTTT	CASTEGEGTGELFF
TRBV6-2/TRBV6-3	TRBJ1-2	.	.	TGTGCCAGCAGTCCCGAGAGCAACTATGGCTACACCTTC	CASSPESNYGYTF
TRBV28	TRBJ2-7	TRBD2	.	TGTGCCAGCAGGGCGGGAGGTCGGTCCTACGAGCAGTACTTC	CASRAGGRSYEQYF
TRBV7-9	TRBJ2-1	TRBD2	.	TGTGCCAGCAGCTCTACGGGACAGGGGAGGACTAGCGGGATCAATGAGCAGTTCTTC	CASSSTGQGRTSGINEQFF
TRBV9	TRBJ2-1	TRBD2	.	TGTGCCAGCAGCGTGGGGACTAGCAGCCCTCCGTCCTACAATGAGCAGTTCTTC	CASSVGTSSPPSYNEQFF
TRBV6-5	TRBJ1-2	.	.	TGTGCCAGCAGTTACTCGATGGAGGGGACCTATGGCTACACCTTC	CASSYSMEGTYGYTF
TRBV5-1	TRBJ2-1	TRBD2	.	TGCGCCAGCACCTCTAGCGGGAGGGCGAATGAGCAGTTCTTC	CASTSSGRANEQFF
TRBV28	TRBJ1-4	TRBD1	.	TGTGCCAGCAGCGAAGGCCCGGGACAGGGGATTGAGACTAATGAAAAACTGTTTTTT	CASSEGPGQGIETNEKLFF